The rows below give T cell receptor beta chains drawn from one sample of a study of control samples from healthy donors and cancer patients. Profiling relied on immunoSEQ multiplex PCR, and the TCRdb table lists in-frame clones only, not all of them. The sample has roughly 170,000 clones, approximately 92% seen once. Sequenced: blood. All receptors come from a woman aged 55-69 years in good health. The conserved cysteine and the conserved F or W are not part of the CDR3 here. D genes are given only for firm matches.

TRBJ1-2 | TRBD1 | TRBV3-1/TRBV3-2 | ASSRDRVYDGYT
TRBJ1-1 | . | TRBV28 | ASSAEVQGLDTEAF
TRBJ1-1 | . | TRBV12-5 | ASGIFIDIVTEAF
TRBJ1-5 | . | TRBV3-1/TRBV3-2 | ASKQGGNQPQH
TRBJ1-2 | . | TRBV7-2 | ASSEGPFITLRGYT
TRBJ2-3 | . | TRBV24-1 | ATSGRTDTQY
TRBJ1-4 | TRBD1 | TRBV6-2/TRBV6-3 | ASSTTGFVGKLF
TRBJ2-5 | TRBD2 | TRBV2 | ASNDLAGGETQY
TRBJ2-2 | . | TRBV5-1 | ASSSGGYTGELF
TRBJ1-4 | . | TRBV16 | ASSQVGQSNEKLF
TRBJ1-2 | . | TRBV10-2 | ASSGQVYGYT
TRBJ1-1 | . | TRBV6-5 | ASSSQGTNTEAF
TRBJ2-2 | TRBD2 | TRBV7-2 | ASSLLGGGSAGELF
TRBJ2-3 | TRBD1 | TRBV6-5 | ASSTGGTDTQY
TRBJ1-1 | . | TRBV20-1 | SADNTEAF
TRBJ1-2 | TRBD1 | TRBV6-6 | ATRLPGTGPGYT
TRBJ2-5 | . | TRBV11-2 | ASSLVGGRVETQY